The present entry profiles one T cell receptor beta chain with its context. TCRdb's table, derived via immunoSEQ multiplex PCR, lists solely in-frame clones and lacks some. Seen here are roughly 100,000 clones, around 90% observed once, and the top ten hold roughly 25%. The data belong to a study of T cell responses to AZD1222 COVID-19 vaccine. The ends lost 6 bases at V and 5 bases at J; junction bases unmatched: 10. The CDR3 contains 15 residues. CDR1 and CDR2 (germline): MNHEY, SVGEGT. The rearrangement links TRBV6-2 or TRBV6-3 to TRBJ2-5; 9 bases line up with TRBD1. This specimen was peripheral blood, taken on day 0 of AZD1222 vaccination. The TCR originated in an adult in good health. Here the CDR3 DNA reads TGTGCCAGCAGCGACCTAGGACAGGGGATGGAGACCCAGTACTTC. Protein: CASSDLGQGMETQYF.